This entry features one T cell receptor beta chain sequence. This specimen comes from a study of cytomegalovirus exposure and HLA in healthy donors. Germline CDR1 reads SGHDN; CDR2 reads FVKESK. Deletions cut 4 bases from V and 2 bases from J, with 8 bases between. CDR3 size: 13 residues. In the PCR, 60 Vbeta and 13 Jbeta primers were used. Only in-frame clones appear in the TCRdb table, and some are missing; sequencing was by immunoSEQ multiplex PCR. The profile shows 100,000 to 150,000 clones, just over 70% of them singletons. This chain connects TRBV14 to TRBJ2-5, with D hard to call. The clonotype comes from a woman between 55 and 75 years old in good health and CMV-seropositive. The sequenced sample was PBMCs. The CDR3 spells CASSPRDQETQYF. The CDR3, as DNA: TGTGCCAGCAGCCCGAGAGATCAAGAGACCCAGTACTTC. Looking up the rest from reference TRBV14 and TRBJ2-5 gives the full variable domain: EAGVTQFPSHSVIEKGQTVTLRCDPISGHDNLYWYRRVMGKEIKFLLHFVKESKQDESGMPNNRFLAERTGGTYSTLKVQPAELEDSGVYFCASSPRDQETQYFGPGTRLLVL.